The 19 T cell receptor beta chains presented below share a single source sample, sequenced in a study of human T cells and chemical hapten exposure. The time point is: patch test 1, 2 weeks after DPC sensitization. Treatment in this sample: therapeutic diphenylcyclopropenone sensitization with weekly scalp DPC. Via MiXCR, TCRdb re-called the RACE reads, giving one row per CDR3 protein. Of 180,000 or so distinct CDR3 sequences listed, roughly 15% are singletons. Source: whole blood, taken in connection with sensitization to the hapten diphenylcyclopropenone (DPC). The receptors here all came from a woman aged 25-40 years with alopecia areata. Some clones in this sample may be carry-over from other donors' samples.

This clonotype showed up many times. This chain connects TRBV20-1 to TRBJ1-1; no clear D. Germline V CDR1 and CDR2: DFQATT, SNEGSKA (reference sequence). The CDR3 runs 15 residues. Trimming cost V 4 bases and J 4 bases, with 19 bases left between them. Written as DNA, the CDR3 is TGCAGTGCTACTCCTGGTATGGGATGGGGCACTGAAGCTTTCTTT. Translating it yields CSATPGMGWGTEAFF.

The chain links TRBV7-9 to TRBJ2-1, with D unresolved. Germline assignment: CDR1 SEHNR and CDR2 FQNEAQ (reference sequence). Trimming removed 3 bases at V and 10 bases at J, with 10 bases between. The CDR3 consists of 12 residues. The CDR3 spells CASSLIDSEQFF. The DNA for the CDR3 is TGTGCCAGCAGCTTGATTGATAGCGAGCAGTTCTTC.

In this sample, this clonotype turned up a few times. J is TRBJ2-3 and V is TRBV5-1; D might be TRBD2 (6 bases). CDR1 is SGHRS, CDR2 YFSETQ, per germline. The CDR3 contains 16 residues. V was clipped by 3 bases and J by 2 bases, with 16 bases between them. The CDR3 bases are TGCGCCAGCAGCTCCGACGGGGGAGTAACCACAGATACGCAGTATTTT. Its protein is CASSSDGGVTTDTQYF.

CDR3 DNA: TGTGCCAGCAGTTCCCCTCGCGTCACCGGGGAGCTGTTTTTT. It yields the protein CASSSPRVTGELFF. The V gene is TRBV6-2 or TRBV6-3, the J gene TRBJ2-2; D is unclear. Germline V gene sequence: CDR1 MNHEY, CDR2 SVGEGT. V gave up 4 bases and J gave up 4 bases, with 10 bases separating them. The CDR3 loop spans 14 amino acids.

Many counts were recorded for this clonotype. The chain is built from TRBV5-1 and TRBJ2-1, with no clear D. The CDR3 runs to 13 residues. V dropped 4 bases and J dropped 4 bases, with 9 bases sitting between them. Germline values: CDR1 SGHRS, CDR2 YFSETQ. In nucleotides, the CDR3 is TGCGCCAGCAGCCGCCAGGTTTACAATGAGCAGTTCTTC. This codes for CASSRQVYNEQFF.

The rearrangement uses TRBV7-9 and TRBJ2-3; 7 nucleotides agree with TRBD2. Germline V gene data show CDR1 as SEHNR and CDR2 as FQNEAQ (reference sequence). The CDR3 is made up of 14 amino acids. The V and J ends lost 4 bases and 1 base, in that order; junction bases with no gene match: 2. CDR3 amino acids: CASSSTSGTDTQYF. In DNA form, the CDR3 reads TGTGCCAGCAGCTCAACTAGCGGCACAGATACGCAGTATTTT.

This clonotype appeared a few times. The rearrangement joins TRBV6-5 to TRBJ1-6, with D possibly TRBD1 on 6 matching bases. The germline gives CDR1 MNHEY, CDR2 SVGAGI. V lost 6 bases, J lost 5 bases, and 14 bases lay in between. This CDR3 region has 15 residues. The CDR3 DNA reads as TGTGCCAGCAGAGCAACGAGACAGGATAATTCACCCCTCCACTTT. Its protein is CASRATRQDNSPLHF.

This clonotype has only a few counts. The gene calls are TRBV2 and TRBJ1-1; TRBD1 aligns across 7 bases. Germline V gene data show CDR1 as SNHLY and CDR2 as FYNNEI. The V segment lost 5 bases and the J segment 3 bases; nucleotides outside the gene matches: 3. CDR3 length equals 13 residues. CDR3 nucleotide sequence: TGTGCCAGCAGTAACGACAGGGACACTGAAGCTTTCTTT. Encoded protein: CASSNDRDTEAFF.

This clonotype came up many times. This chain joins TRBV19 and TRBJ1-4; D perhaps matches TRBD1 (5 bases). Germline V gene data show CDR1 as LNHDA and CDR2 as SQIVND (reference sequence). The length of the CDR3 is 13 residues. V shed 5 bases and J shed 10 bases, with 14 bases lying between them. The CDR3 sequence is CASSQGLEGKLFF. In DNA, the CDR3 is TGTGCCAGTAGTCAGGGCCTTGAAGGAAAACTGTTTTTT.

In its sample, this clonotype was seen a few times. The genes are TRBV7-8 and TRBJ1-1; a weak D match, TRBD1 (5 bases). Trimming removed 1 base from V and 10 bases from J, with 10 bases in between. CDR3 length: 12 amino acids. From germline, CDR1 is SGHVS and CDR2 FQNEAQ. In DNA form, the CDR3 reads TGTGCCAGCAGCTTAGGGCCCGGGGGAGCTTTCTTT. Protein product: CASSLGPGGAFF.

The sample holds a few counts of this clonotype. The CDR3 spells CASKDYSGNTIYF. Here the CDR3 DNA reads TGTGCCAGCAAGGACTACTCTGGAAACACCATATATTTT. The genes are TRBV6-1 and TRBJ1-3, with D uncertain. CDR3 length: 13 amino acids. The V gene's germline CDR1 is MNHNS and CDR2 SASEGT. The V and J ends lost 7 bases and 0 bases respectively, with 7 bases between them.

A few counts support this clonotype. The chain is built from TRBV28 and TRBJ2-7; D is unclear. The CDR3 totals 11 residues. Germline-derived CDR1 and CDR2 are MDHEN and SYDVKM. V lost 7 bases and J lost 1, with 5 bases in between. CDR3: CASKGSYEQYF. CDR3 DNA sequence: TGTGCCAGCAAGGGATCCTACGAGCAGTACTTC.

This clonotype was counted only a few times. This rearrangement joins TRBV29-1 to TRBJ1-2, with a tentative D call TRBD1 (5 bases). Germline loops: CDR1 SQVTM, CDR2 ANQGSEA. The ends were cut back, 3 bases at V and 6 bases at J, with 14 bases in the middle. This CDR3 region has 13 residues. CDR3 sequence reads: CSVEGPQVDGYTF. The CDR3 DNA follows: TGCAGCGTTGAGGGGCCGCAGGTCGATGGCTACACCTTC.

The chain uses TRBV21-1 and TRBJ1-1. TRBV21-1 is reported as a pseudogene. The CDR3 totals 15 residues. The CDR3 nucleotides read TGTGCCAGCAGCAAAGGAGCGAACAGGAACACTGAAGCTTTCTTT. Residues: CASSKGANRNTEAFF.

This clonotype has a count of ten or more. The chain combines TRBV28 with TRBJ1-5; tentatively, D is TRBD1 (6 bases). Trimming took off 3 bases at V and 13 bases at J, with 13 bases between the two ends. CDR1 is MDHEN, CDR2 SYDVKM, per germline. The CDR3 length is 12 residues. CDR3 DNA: TGTGCCAGCAGTTTGGGGGGGGCCGGGCAGCATTTT. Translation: CASSLGGAGQHF.

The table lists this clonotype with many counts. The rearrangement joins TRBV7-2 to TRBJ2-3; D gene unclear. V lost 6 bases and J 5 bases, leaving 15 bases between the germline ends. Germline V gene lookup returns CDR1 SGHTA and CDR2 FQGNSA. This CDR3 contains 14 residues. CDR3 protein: CASRVHQVGDTQYF. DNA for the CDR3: TGTGCCAGCAGGGTCCACCAAGTGGGAGATACGCAGTATTTT.

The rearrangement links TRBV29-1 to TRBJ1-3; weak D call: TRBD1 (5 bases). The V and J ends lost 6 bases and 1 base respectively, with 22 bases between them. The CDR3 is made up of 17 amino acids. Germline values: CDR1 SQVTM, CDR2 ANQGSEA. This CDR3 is CSVMRPGGGVSGNTIYF. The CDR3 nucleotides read TGCAGCGTCATGAGGCCCGGCGGGGGGGTATCTGGAAACACCATATATTTT.

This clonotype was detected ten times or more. CDR3: CASSPGPNTEAFF. The CDR3 region has the DNA TGTGCCAGCTCACCAGGGCCCAACACTGAAGCTTTCTTT. This sequence joins TRBV18 and TRBJ1-1; D call uncertain. The CDR3 contains 13 residues. Germline CDR1 and CDR2: KGHSH and LQKENI. V lost 2 bases, J lost 2 bases, and 6 bases lay in between.

Here the CDR3 DNA reads TGTGCCAGCAGCCAAGGGATAACCGGGACAACCGTCTACGAGCAGTACTTC. Translation: CASSQGITGTTVYEQYF. The chain couples TRBV4-2 to TRBJ2-7; possibly TRBD1 for D (6 bases). CDR1 and CDR2 (germline): LGHNA, YNFKEQ. With 1 base removed from V and 3 bases from J, the gap between germline ends came to 19 bases. This CDR3 has 17 residues.